One and the same sample provided the 26 T cell receptor beta chains below, sequenced in a study of tumor and adjacent non-tumor tissue in lung cancer. Three rounds of nested PCR, following a modified ARM-PCR protocol, produced the TCRbeta library. TCRdb passed the multiplex PCR reads through MiXCR, listing each CDR3 protein once. Of under 150,000 distinct CDR3 sequences in the sample, approximately 66% are singletons; the top ten hold approximately 18%. No cell sorting was done before RNA was extracted from the tissue. The specimen sequenced was lung tumor tissue. The receptors derive from a man between 60 and 75 years old with small cell lung cancer.

The table lists this clonotype with a count of one. Mismatch with germline at one junction end may stem from a read error. This chain uses TRBV6-2 or TRBV6-3 with TRBJ1-2; 8 bases line up with TRBD1. The CDR3 runs 16 residues. Germline CDR1 is MNHEY and CDR2 is SVGEGT. The CDR3 loop reads CASSYSRTGMDYDYTF. CDR3 nucleotides: TGTGCCAGCAGTTACTCGAGGACAGGGATGGACTATGACTACACCTTC.

This clonotype was picked up many times. The J gene is TRBJ2-3, the V gene TRBV6-6, with 7 bases fitting TRBD1. Unmatched junction bases numbered 7, after V lost 6 bases and J lost 4 bases. The CDR3 covers 14 residues. Germline lookup yields CDR1 MNHNY and CDR2 SVGAGI (reference sequence). CDR3 amino acids: CASRRRQGADTQYF. The CDR3 nucleotides are TGTGCCAGCAGACGCCGCCAGGGGGCAGATACGCAGTATTTT.

The chain employs TRBV11-2 and TRBJ2-7, with D unresolved. Germline CDR1 is SGHAT and CDR2 is FQNNGV. The CDR3 extends over 14 amino acids. CDR3 amino acids: CVSSPDLTSYEQYV. Here the CDR3 DNA reads TGTGTCAGCAGCCCCGACTTGACCTCCTACGAGCAGTATGTC.

In regard to this clonotype: Compared with germline, one end of the junction differs, possibly owing to a read error. The chain is built from TRBV11-3 and TRBJ2-1; D may be TRBD2 (5 bases). CDR1 is SGHNT and CDR2 is YENEEA in the germline V gene. The CDR3 sequence is 13 residues long. The CDR3 DNA reads TGTGGCAGCAGCTTAGAGGGTTTAGGGGAGCAGTTCTTC. Its protein is CGSSLEGLGEQFF.

On this clonotype itself: At one end, the junction sequence differs from germline, possibly due to a read error. This chain links TRBV4-2 with TRBJ2-3; D unclear. The germline CDR1 and CDR2 sequences are LGHNA and YNFKEQ. The CDR3 covers 15 residues. CDR3 in amino acids: CARSQVGTKRGTQYF. The CDR3, as DNA: TGTGCCAGGAGCCAAGTTGGTACCAAGAGAGGTACGCAGTATTTT.

V gene TRBV5-5 combines with J gene TRBJ2-5; a possible D gene is TRBD2 (5 bases). The V end lost 2 bases, the J end lost 3 bases, and 8 bases lay between the germline ends. The germline V gene encodes CDR1 SGHKS and CDR2 YYEKEE (reference sequence). This CDR3 comprises 13 residues. This chain's CDR3 is CASSFYGKETQYF. Written as DNA, the CDR3 is TGTGCCAGCAGCTTTTACGGGAAAGAGACCCAGTACTTC.

In this sample, this clonotype turned up many times. The gene calls are TRBV11-2 and TRBJ2-3; no reliable D call. Trimming stripped 3 bases from V and 1 base from J, with 5 bases between. CDR3 length: 13 residues. CDR1 and CDR2 from the germline V gene are SGHAT and FQNNGV. In DNA form, the CDR3 reads TGTGCCAGCAGCTTGCCGGGCACAGATACGCAGTATTTT. Protein product: CASSLPGTDTQYF. The complete variable domain, with remaining parts taken from reference TRBV11-2 and TRBJ2-3, reads EAGVAQSPRYKIIEKRQSVAFWCNPISGHATLYWYQQILGQGPKLLIQFQNNGVVDDSQLPKDRFSAERLKGVDSTLKIQPAKLEDSAVYLCASSLPGTDTQYFGPGTRLTVL.

This clonotype was counted a few times. This chain uses TRBV11-2 with TRBJ1-6, with TRBD1 matching 8 bases. Trimming cost V 10 bases and J 10 bases; bases outside gene matches: 21. In germline, CDR1 is SGHAT, CDR2 FQNNGV. The CDR3 is 17 residues long. CDR3: CANSLERSAGGRSPLHF. CDR3 sequence (DNA): TGTGCCAACAGTTTAGAGCGCTCGGCAGGGGGCAGATCACCCCTCCACTTT.

As concerns this clonotype: A much bigger clone sits one base away, suggesting this may be a read error. The rearrangement joins TRBV20-1 to TRBJ1-4; possible D gene TRBD1, 5 bases. The CDR3 spans 15 residues. Germline V gene sequence: CDR1 DFQATT, CDR2 SNEGSKA (reference sequence). The CDR3 protein is CSTRARSGWNEKLFF. DNA of the CDR3: TGCAGTACTAGAGCTCGGTCAGGGTGGAATGAAAAACTGTTTTTT.

The rearrangement uses TRBV29-1 and TRBJ2-1; D uncertain. Trimming stripped 3 bases from V and 3 bases from J, with 9 bases between. The CDR3 sequence is 13 residues long. Germline V lookup: CDR1 SQVTM, CDR2 ANQGSEA. CDR3 DNA sequence: TGCAGCGTTGACGGTGCGCGCTACAATGAGCAGTTCTTC. It codes for CSVDGARYNEQFF.

This clonotype was recorded only once. This CDR3 is missing its conserved last phenylalanine or tryptophan, likely due to a read error. The chain combines TRBV20-1 with TRBJ2-1; D may be TRBD1 or TRBD2 (8 bases each). V was cut by 5 bases and J by 7 bases, with 30 bases left in between. Germline values: CDR1 DFQATT, CDR2 SNEGSKA (reference sequence). CDR3 length equals 18 residues. CDR3 loop: CSAADQGAASGRLNEQFL. The CDR3 nucleotides are TGCAGTGCTGCAGACCAGGGGGCGGCGAGCGGGAGATTAAATGAGCAGTTCCTC.

This clonotype was counted ten times or more. The rearrangement joins TRBV11-1 to TRBJ2-1; the D is unclear. Germline V lookup: CDR1 SGHAT, CDR2 FQDESV (reference sequence). The germline V and J ends were trimmed by 1 base and 7 bases, with 11 bases remaining between them. This CDR3 has 14 residues. The CDR3, as DNA: TGTGCCAGCAGCTTAGACTCCCCGACGAATGAGCAGTTCTTC. Translation gives CASSLDSPTNEQFF.

Comments on this clonotype: Sequence at one end of the junction differs from germline and may be a read error. The chain combines TRBV5-4 with TRBJ1-5; D uncertain. The CDR3 totals 13 residues. Germline CDR1 reads SGHNT; CDR2 reads YYREEE (reference sequence). The CDR3 coding sequence is TGTGTCAGCAGCTTCGGTGGGAATCAGCCACAGCATTTT. Residues: CVSSFGGNQPQHF.

This clonotype came up once. A much more abundant neighbour one base away suggests this may be a read error. This rearrangement joins TRBV20-1 to TRBJ2-5; no reliable D call. Germline CDR1 reads DFQATT; CDR2 reads SNEGSKA (reference sequence). Trimming took 7 bases from V and 1 from J, leaving 16 bases between them. CDR3 size: 14 residues. The CDR3 here is CSVPGAGSQETQYF. CDR3 coding DNA: TGCAGTGTTCCCGGTGCAGGCAGCCAAGAGACCCAGTACTTC.

This clonotype came up many times. The genes are TRBV20-1 and TRBJ2-5; D is uncertain. This CDR3 has 11 residues. Germline V CDR1 and CDR2: DFQATT, SNEGSKA (reference sequence). The V and J ends lost 5 bases and 7 bases respectively, with 11 bases between them. CDR3 loop: CSAGLGWTQYF. CDR3 nucleotides: TGCAGTGCTGGCCTGGGTTGGACCCAGTACTTC.

This clonotype turned up a few times. The chain uses TRBV20-1 and TRBJ1-4; no definite D call. This CDR3 has 13 residues. Germline V lookup: CDR1 DFQATT, CDR2 SNEGSKA (reference sequence). V lost 5 bases to trimming and J lost 6 bases, with 13 bases between them. CDR3 protein: CSAYRDLDEKLFF. In DNA, the CDR3 is TGCAGTGCTTACCGCGACCTGGATGAAAAACTGTTTTTT.

Of note for this clonotype: A much larger clone lies one base from this, so it may be a read error. This chain connects TRBV20-1 to TRBJ2-7, with 7 bases lining up with TRBD1. There are 13 residues in the CDR3. Germline V gives CDR1 DFQATT, CDR2 SNEGSKA (reference sequence). CDR3 bases: TGCATTGCTAGGCGAGGGGGCCTATACGAGCAGTACTTC. It is translated as CIARRGGLYEQYF.

With regard to this clonotype: An end of the junction does not agree with germline; a read error may underlie this. This CDR3 reads CNALRITGGGTDTQYF. The CDR3 DNA reads TGCAATGCTCTGAGAATTACAGGGGGCGGCACAGATACGCAGTATTTT. The chain employs TRBV20-1 and TRBJ2-3, with TRBD1 identical over 9 bases. Germline V gene lookup returns CDR1 DFQATT and CDR2 SNEGSKA (reference sequence). The CDR3 is 16 residues long.

For this clonotype: This sequence may be a read error, since a much larger clone differs from it by one base. The V gene is TRBV6-5, the J gene TRBJ2-2; tentative D call: TRBD2 (5 bases). Germline values: CDR1 MNHEY, CDR2 SVGAGI. CDR3 length: 14 residues. The DNA for the CDR3 is TGTGCCAGCAGTTACTCGTGGGAGCACGGGGAGATGTTTTTT. Amino acid sequence: CASSYSWEHGEMFF.

The V gene is TRBV6-6, the J gene TRBJ2-5; D possibly corresponds to TRBD1 (5 bases). Trimming cost V 9 bases and J 4 bases, with 12 bases left between them. The CDR3 is 12 residues long. Per the germline V gene, CDR1 is MNHNY and CDR2 is SVGAGI (reference sequence). CDR3 region: CASNQGVETQYF. CDR3 nucleotide sequence: TGTGCCAGTAACCAGGGCGTAGAGACCCAGTACTTC.

The chain recombines TRBV20-1 with TRBJ2-3; 8 bases agree with TRBD2. The V gene's germline CDR1 is DFQATT and CDR2 SNEGSKA (reference sequence). The CDR3 has 13 residues. The CDR3 region is CSAPGLGVDTQYF. The CDR3 bases are TGCAGCGCTCCGGGACTAGGGGTAGATACGCAGTATTTT.

This clonotype was found a few times. The rearrangement links TRBV5-1 to TRBJ2-5; D gene uncertain. There are 15 residues in the CDR3. V shed 0 bases and J shed 5 bases, with 14 bases lying between them. Germline CDR1 and CDR2: SGHRS and YFSETQ. The CDR3 DNA reads TGCGCCAGCAGCTTGGAGGGTCACCCAGAGGAGACCCAGTACTTC. This encodes CASSLEGHPEETQYF.

With respect to this clonotype: The junction and the germline gene differ at one end; a read error may be behind it. J is TRBJ2-2 and V is TRBV6-5, with D hard to call. The germline gives CDR1 MNHEY, CDR2 SVGAGI. The CDR3 length is 17 residues. In DNA, the CDR3 is TGTGCCAACAGTTACTCGATCCGATTAGCTAATACCCGGGAGCTGTTTTTT. Residues: CANSYSIRLANTRELFF.

The sample holds many counts of this clonotype. The rearrangement links TRBV29-1 to TRBJ2-5; D is unresolved. Looked up from germline, CDR1 is SQVTM and CDR2 is ANQGSEA. CDR3 size: 10 residues. The ends were cut back, 3 bases at V and 5 bases at J, with 4 bases in the middle. CDR3 coding DNA: TGCAGCGTTGAGGGGGAGACCCAGTACTTC. It is translated as CSVEGETQYF.

On this clonotype: One base away lies a much larger clone, so this may be a sequencing read error. The V call is TRBV20-1, the J call TRBJ1-2, with D possibly being TRBD1 (6 bases). Germline V gene sequence: CDR1 DFQATT, CDR2 SNEGSKA (reference sequence). Between the trimmed V and J ends, which lost 8 bases and 8 bases, there was a span of 15 bases. The CDR3 loop spans 11 amino acids. CDR3 amino acids: CSTWSGEGYTF. The CDR3 nucleotides are TGCAGTACTTGGTCAGGGGAGGGCTACACCTTC.

V and J are TRBV20-1 and TRBJ2-3; 10 bases align to TRBD2. Germline V CDR1 and CDR2: DFQATT, SNEGSKA (reference sequence). The CDR3 totals 15 residues. V shed 5 bases and J 11 bases; nucleotides not matched to a gene: 16. CDR3 in DNA: TGCAGTGCTTCTCCGCAGCGGGAGGGAGGGGCTATGCAGTATTTT. Translating gives CSASPQREGGAMQYF.